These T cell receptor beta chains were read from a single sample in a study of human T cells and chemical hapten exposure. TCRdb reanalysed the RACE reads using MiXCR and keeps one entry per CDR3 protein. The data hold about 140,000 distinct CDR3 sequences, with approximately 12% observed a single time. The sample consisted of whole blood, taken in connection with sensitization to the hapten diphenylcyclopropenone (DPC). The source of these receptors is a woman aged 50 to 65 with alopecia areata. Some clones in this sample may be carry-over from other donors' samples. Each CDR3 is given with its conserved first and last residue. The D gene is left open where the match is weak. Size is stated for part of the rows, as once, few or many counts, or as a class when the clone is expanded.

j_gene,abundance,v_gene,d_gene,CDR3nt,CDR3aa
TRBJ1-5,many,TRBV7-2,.,TGTGCCAGCAACTCAGGACAAGGGGCTCATCAGCCCCAGCATTTT,CASNSGQGAHQPQHF
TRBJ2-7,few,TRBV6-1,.,TGTGCCAGCAGCCGGGACTGGTCCTACGAGCAGTACTTC,CASSRDWSYEQYF
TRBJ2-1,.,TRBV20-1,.,TGCAGTGCTATCCCCCAGAATGAGCAGTTCTTC,CSAIPQNEQFF
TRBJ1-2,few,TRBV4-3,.,TGCGCCAGCAGCCAGATGGCGGGGGGTAACTATGGCTACACCTTC,CASSQMAGGNYGYTF
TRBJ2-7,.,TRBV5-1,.,TGCGCCAGCAGCCCTCCTGGCAGGGTATCCCACGAGCAGTACTTC,CASSPPGRVSHEQYF
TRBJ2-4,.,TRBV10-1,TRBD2,TGCGCCAGCTACCCCATGGGACTAGCGAAGGGCAAAAACATTCAGTACTTC,CASYPMGLAKGKNIQYF
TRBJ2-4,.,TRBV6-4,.,TGTGCCAGCAGCTATGGGCCCCTAGGTAACATTCAGTACTTC,CASSYGPLGNIQYF
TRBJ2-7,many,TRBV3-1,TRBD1,TGTGCCAGCAGCCAAAAGAAGGGAACAGGGGGCAACGAGCAGTACTTC,CASSQKKGTGGNEQYF
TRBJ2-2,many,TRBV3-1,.,TGTGCCAGCAGCCAAGACCCCAAGCAGCGGGAGCTGTTTTTT,CASSQDPKQRELFF
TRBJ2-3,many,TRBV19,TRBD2,TGTGCCAGTAGTAGAAGGCAAGCGGGGGTCGTGGATACGCAGTATTTT,CASSRRQAGVVDTQYF
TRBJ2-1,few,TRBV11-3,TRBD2,TGTGCCAGCAGCTTAGACCCTGGACTAGCGAATGAGCAGTTCTTC,CASSLDPGLANEQFF
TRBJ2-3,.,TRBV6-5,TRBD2,TGTGCCAGCAGTTACGGGGGACTAGAGGCAGATACGCAGTATTTT,CASSYGGLEADTQYF
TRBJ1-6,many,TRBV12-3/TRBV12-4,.,TGTGCCAGCAGGCCCGCATCTAATTCACCCCTCCACTTT,CASRPASNSPLHF
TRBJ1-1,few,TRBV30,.,TGTGCCTGGATAGGACGGTGGAATGAAGCTTTCTTT,CAWIGRWNEAFF
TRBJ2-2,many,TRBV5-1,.,TGCGCCAGCAGCCCTGGGGGATCCAACACCGGGGAGCTGTTTTTT,CASSPGGSNTGELFF
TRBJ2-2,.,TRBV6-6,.,TGTGCCAGCACCACAGAGGGAGCCACCGGGGAGCTGTTTTTT,CASTTEGATGELFF
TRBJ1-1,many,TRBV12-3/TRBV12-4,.,TGTGCCAGCATCAAGACTCCGGTGAACACTGAAGCTTTCTTT,CASIKTPVNTEAFF
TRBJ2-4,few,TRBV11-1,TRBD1,TGTGCCAGCAGCGCCCGCTACAGGGGGCAGGCCAAAAACATTCAGTACTTC,CASSARYRGQAKNIQYF
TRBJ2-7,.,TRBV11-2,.,TGTGCCAGCAGCTTAACGGCAGGGGGAGGGCTCTACGAGCAGTACTTC,CASSLTAGGGLYEQYF
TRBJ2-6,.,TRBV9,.,TGTGCCAGCAGCGCTGGTGAAGGCGTTGGGGCCAACGTCCTGACTTTC,CASSAGEGVGANVLTF
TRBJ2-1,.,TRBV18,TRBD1,TGTGCCAGCTCACCGTTGGGGACAGGGGGCAATGAGCAGTTCTTC,CASSPLGTGGNEQFF
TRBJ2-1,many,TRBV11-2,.,TGTGCCAGCAGCTTAGATGTCGACGGCTACAATGAGCAGTTCTTC,CASSLDVDGYNEQFF
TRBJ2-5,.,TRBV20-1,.,TGCAGTGCTAGAGGAGCTCAGCCAGAGACCCAGTACTTC,CSARGAQPETQYF
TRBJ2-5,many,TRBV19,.,TGTGCCAGTAGTACCGGGACAGGGACCCGGACTAGCAGGGAGACCCAGTACTTC,CASSTGTGTRTSRETQYF
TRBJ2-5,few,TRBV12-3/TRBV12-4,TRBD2,TGTGCCAGCAGTGTGGGACGGCTTGGGCGGGAGCAAGAGACCCAGTACTTC,CASSVGRLGREQETQYF
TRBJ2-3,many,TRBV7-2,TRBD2,TGTGCCAGCAGCCGCTGGGCTAGCGGGACAGCAGATACGCAGTATTTT,CASSRWASGTADTQYF
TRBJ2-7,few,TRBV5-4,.,TGTGCCAGCAGCCCCGGGTTCTCCTACGAGCAGTACTTC,CASSPGFSYEQYF
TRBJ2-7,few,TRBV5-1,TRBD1,TGCGCCAGCAGCTTAGGGGACAGGGCTAGCTCCTACGAGCAGTACTTC,CASSLGDRASSYEQYF
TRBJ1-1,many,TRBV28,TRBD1,TGTGCCAGCAGGTCAGGGGGCGCCACTGAAGCTTTCTTT,CASRSGGATEAFF
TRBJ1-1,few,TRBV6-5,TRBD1,TGTGCCAGCAGACCCACAGGGGGAATGAACACTGAAGCTTTCTTT,CASRPTGGMNTEAFF
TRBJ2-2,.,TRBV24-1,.,TGTGCCACCAGTGATTTTAAAATTGCCCTCCCGCGCGGCACCGGGGAGCTGTTTTTT,CATSDFKIALPRGTGELFF
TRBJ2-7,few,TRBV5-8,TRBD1,TGTGCCAGCAGCTTGGGCGGACAGGTCCACCAGTACTTC,CASSLGGQVHQYF
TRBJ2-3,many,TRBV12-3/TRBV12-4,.,TGTGCCAGCAGTGCCGGGGCCACAGATACGCAGTATTTT,CASSAGATDTQYF
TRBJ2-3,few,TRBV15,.,TGTGCCACCAGCAGACTCAGTTGGGGCACAGATACGCAGTATTTT,CATSRLSWGTDTQYF
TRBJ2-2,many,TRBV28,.,TGTGCCAGCGGACAAATTTCAGGGGCGGGCACCGGGGAGCTGTTTTTT,CASGQISGAGTGELFF
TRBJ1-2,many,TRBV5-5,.,TGTGCCAGCAGGGACTCCCTTAACTTGGGCTACACCTTC,CASRDSLNLGYTF
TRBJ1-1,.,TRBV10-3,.,TGTGCCATCAGTGAGAGGGGCACTGAAGCTTTCTTT,CAISERGTEAFF
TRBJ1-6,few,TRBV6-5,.,TGTGCCAGCTCTCCCAGGGTGGACGGTGTCGTTCTTCTAGCGGCCCTCCACTTT,CASSPRVDGVVLLAALHF
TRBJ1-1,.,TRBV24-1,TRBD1,TGTGCCACCAGTAATAGGGGGACAGTCGAGGAGGCTTTCTTT,CATSNRGTVEEAFF
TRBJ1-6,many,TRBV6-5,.,TGTGCCAGCAGTTACTCGATGACCGGGACTGCTAATTCACCCCTCCACTTT,CASSYSMTGTANSPLHF
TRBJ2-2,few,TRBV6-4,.,TGTGCCAGCAGTCAAATCGGGTCAAATGGGGAGCTGTTTTTT,CASSQIGSNGELFF
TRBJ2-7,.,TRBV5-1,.,TGCGCCAGCAGCTTGGGTCGGGGGAGCGCACTATACGAGCAGTACTTC,CASSLGRGSALYEQYF